The clone carrying this TCR beta chain has more than one count but fewer than ten. Its cognate antigen is unknown. These data come from a study of beta chain features in type 1 diabetes. The overall study: The samples had approximately 110 million sorted cells examined in all. Study results and caveats: Possibly, sequencing cDNA over-represented cells that had high TCR expression levels. Shorter TCRB CDR3s, moderately but significantly so, were found in Type 1 diabetes patients in all four CD4+ subsets. Diminished insertions and augmented deletions at VDJ junctions characterized type 1 diabetes patients.

A CD45RO/CCR7/CD25/CD127/CD95/CD27 panel sorted naive, central memory, regulatory and stem cell-like memory CD4+ cells. Every bit of the isolated RNA underwent reverse transcription, so sequencing read expressed TCRB transcripts. The table came from immunoSEQ multiplex PCR; TCRdb's copy has only in-frame clones and leaves some out. The sample has around 690,000 clones, roughly 12% seen once; the top ten hold 0.095% to 0.15%. Trimming took off 5 bases at V and 4 bases at J, with 14 bases between the two ends. The germline V gene has CDR1 MNHEY and CDR2 SVGAGI. The CDR3 covers 14 residues. The sequencing sample was made of naive CD4+ T cells from blood. The chain carries TRBV6-5 and TRBJ1-2; D not certain. The clonotype was recovered from a man in his thirties or forties with type 1 diabetes. CDR3 DNA sequence: TGTGCCAGCAGTACCCTACGTTTACCCTATGGCTACACCTTC. Protein sequence: CASSTLRLPYGYTF.